These 29 T cell receptor beta chains came from one sample sequenced in a study of cytomegalovirus exposure and HLA in healthy donors. PCR amplification relied on 60 Vbeta primers (plus 13 Jbeta primers). The table came from immunoSEQ multiplex PCR; TCRdb's copy has only in-frame clones and leaves some out. This table has roughly 100,000 clones, under 85% appearing once. Specimen: PBMCs. The source is a female donor in good health and CMV-seropositive.

The genes are TRBV6-1 and TRBJ2-7, with 12 positions matching TRBD1. This CDR3 spans 15 amino acids. With V trimmed by 6 bases and J by 7 bases, 10 bases remained unmatched. Germline V gene lookup returns CDR1 MNHNS and CDR2 SASEGT. The chain's CDR3 is CASSQMGQGAEEQYF. CDR3 bases: TGTGCCAGCAGCCAAATGGGACAGGGGGCGGAAGAGCAGTACTTC.

This chain joins TRBV7-9 and TRBJ2-1, with 14 nucleotides matching TRBD2. Germline V CDR1 and CDR2: SEHNR, FQNEAQ (reference sequence). The CDR3 is 19 residues long. Germline trimming cut 3 bases from V and 7 bases from J; bases unmatched to any gene: 14. Written as DNA, the CDR3 is TGTGCCAGCAGCTTTAACCGGATGACTAGCGGGGGGGTCGGTAATGAGCAGTTCTTC. Translated: CASSFNRMTSGGVGNEQFF.

CDR3 nucleotides: TGTGCCAGTAGTATGTTCGGACAGGGGTTCAATCAGCCCCAGCATTTT. It encodes CASSMFGQGFNQPQHF. The genes are TRBV19 and TRBJ1-5; 9 positions agree with TRBD1. V shed 3 bases, J shed 3 bases, and the junction held 6 bases outside the gene matches. The CDR3 runs to 16 residues. The germline gives CDR1 LNHDA, CDR2 SQIVND (reference sequence).

The chain is built from TRBV6-1 and TRBJ1-6, with 7 bases fitting TRBD1. Germline V CDR1 and CDR2: MNHNS, SASEGT. This CDR3 contains 15 residues. Germline trimming cut 2 bases from V and 7 bases from J; bases unmatched to any gene: 5. The CDR3, as DNA: TGTGCCAGCAGTGAAATTAAGGGGGCGAATTCACCCCTCCACTTT. Translating gives CASSEIKGANSPLHF.

This clone was counted once. The chain employs TRBV27 and TRBJ2-3; 8 nucleotides agree with TRBD2. The CDR3 runs 16 residues. Germline assignment: CDR1 MNHEY and CDR2 SMNVEV (reference sequence). Trimming took 3 bases from V and 3 from J; bases not matched to a gene: 8. This CDR3 reads CASSLIGRGSTDTQYF. The CDR3 region has the DNA TGTGCCAGCAGTTTGATCGGGAGGGGTAGTACAGATACGCAGTATTTT.

The chain employs TRBV7-9 and TRBJ1-6; D uncertain. From germline, CDR1 is SEHNR and CDR2 FQNEAQ (reference sequence). There are 13 residues in the CDR3. V dropped 7 bases and J dropped 6 bases, with 10 bases sitting between them. This CDR3 reads CASTAGINSPLHF. The CDR3 DNA reads TGTGCCAGCACCGCCGGGATTAATTCACCCCTCCACTTT.

The rearrangement joins TRBV19 to TRBJ2-1; D gene unclear. CDR3 length equals 15 residues. Deletions cut 5 bases from V and 1 base from J, with 12 bases between. The germline V gene encodes CDR1 LNHDA and CDR2 SQIVND (reference sequence). For the CDR3, the DNA is TGTGCCAGTAGTTCATCTGGTACTTCCTACAATGAGCAGTTCTTC. Translation: CASSSSGTSYNEQFF. Complete variable domain (other parts from reference TRBV19 and TRBJ2-1): DGGITQSPKYLFRKEGQNVTLSCEQNLNHDAMYWYRQDPGQGLRLIYYSQIVNDFQKGDIAEGYSVSREKKESFPLTVTSAQKNPTAFYLCASSSSGTSYNEQFFGPGTRLTVL.

The rearrangement joins TRBV2 to TRBJ1-1; no clear D gene. The CDR3 extends over 13 amino acids. Looked up from germline, CDR1 is SNHLY and CDR2 is FYNNEI. Trimming shortened V by 7 bases and J by 0 bases, and 9 bases separated the two germline ends. The CDR3 nucleotides read TGTGCCAGCACGGAGCCGGTGAACACTGAAGCTTTCTTT. It yields the protein CASTEPVNTEAFF. The complete variable domain, with remaining parts taken from reference TRBV2 and TRBJ1-1, reads EPEVTQTPSHQVTQMGQEVILRCVPISNHLYFYWYRQILGQKVEFLVSFYNNEISEKSEIFDDQFSVERPDGSNFTLKIRSTKLEDSAMYFCASTEPVNTEAFFGQGTRLTVV.

This chain links TRBV12-5 with TRBJ1-1; 7 bases agree with TRBD1. V shed 4 bases and J 0 bases; nucleotides not matched to a gene: 5. In germline, CDR1 is LGHNT, CDR2 FRNRAP. The CDR3 has 15 amino acids. CDR3 amino acids: CASGSATGVNTEAFF. The CDR3 bases are TGTGCTAGTGGTTCTGCTACAGGGGTGAACACTGAAGCTTTCTTT.

The chain uses TRBV18 and TRBJ2-7; TRBD1 agrees at 8 bases. CDR3 length equals 13 residues. The junction had 2 bases not matched to a gene; V was cut back by 5 bases and J by 2 bases. CDR1 is KGHSH and CDR2 is LQKENI in the germline V gene. The CDR3 reads CASSGTGAYEQYF. CDR3 nucleotides: TGTGCCAGCTCAGGGACAGGAGCCTACGAGCAGTACTTC.

The J gene is TRBJ1-1, the V gene TRBV5-6, with a possible D match to TRBD1 (5 bases). The germline gives CDR1 SGHDT, CDR2 YYEEEE. The CDR3 sequence is 17 residues long. V was pared by 1 base and J by 0 bases, with 16 bases between. CDR3 bases: TGTGCCAGCAGCTTGTCTCGACAGAACCCCATGAACACTGAAGCTTTCTTT. Translated, it gives CASSLSRQNPMNTEAFF.

J is TRBJ1-5 and V is TRBV19; D not certain. The V gene lost 10 bases and the J gene lost 1 base, with 14 bases spanning the gap. CDR1 is LNHDA, CDR2 SQIVND, per germline (reference sequence). The CDR3 loop spans 14 amino acids. The CDR3 reads CATGRWESNQPQHF. The CDR3 DNA is TGTGCCACCGGGCGGTGGGAGAGCAATCAGCCCCAGCATTTT.

On this clone itself: One junction end does not reproduce the germline sequence, and a read error may be involved. The chain has TRBV30 and TRBJ2-1, with 7 bases fitting TRBD2. Germline V gene data show CDR1 as GTSNPN and CDR2 as SVGIG (reference sequence). The CDR3 runs 9 residues. The CDR3 DNA is TGCGTGGGGGGGGATCTGCAGTTCTTC. Translating gives CVGGDLQFF.

As to this clone: This sample includes further DNA sequences coding for the same CDR3. The chain is built from TRBV10-2 and TRBJ1-4; D not resolved. Per the germline V gene, CDR1 is WSHSY and CDR2 is SAAADI. CDR3 length: 16 residues. The germline V and J ends were trimmed by 7 bases and 7 bases, with 22 bases remaining between them. The CDR3 protein is CASKSIKEGGIEKLFF. The CDR3, as DNA: TGCGCCAGCAAGTCGATAAAGGAGGGAGGAATTGAAAAACTGTTTTTT.

The chain joins TRBV12-5 to TRBJ1-1; 7 positions match TRBD1. V dropped 1 base and J dropped 1; count of bases not matched to a gene: 0. This CDR3 comprises 14 residues. CDR1 is LGHNT and CDR2 is FRNRAP in the germline V gene. CDR3 protein: CASGLGQGNTEAFF. The CDR3 nucleotides read TGTGCTAGTGGTTTGGGACAGGGGAACACTGAAGCTTTCTTT.

The V call is TRBV5-6, the J call TRBJ2-5, with 7 bases that match TRBD1. CDR3 length equals 15 residues. Germline lookup yields CDR1 SGHDT and CDR2 YYEEEE. Trimming cost V 3 bases and J 2 bases; bases outside gene matches: 7. The CDR3 region has the DNA TGTGCCAGCAGCTCGTGGGACAGCAGGCAAGAGACCCAGTACTTC. Protein sequence: CASSSWDSRQETQYF.

The V call is TRBV7-2, the J call TRBJ2-1, with 9 nucleotides matching TRBD2. The CDR3 spans 15 residues. The germline V gene has CDR1 SGHTA and CDR2 FQGNSA. V shed 2 bases, J shed 6 bases, and the junction held 5 bases outside the gene matches. CDR3 amino acids: CASSLHAGGPNEQFF. DNA of the CDR3: TGTGCCAGCAGCTTACATGCGGGGGGGCCCAATGAGCAGTTCTTC.

The chain is built from TRBV4-1 and TRBJ2-7, with D possibly being TRBD1 (5 bases). The V gene lost 0 bases and the J gene lost 3 bases, with 9 bases spanning the gap. From germline, CDR1 is MGHRA and CDR2 YSYEKL. The CDR3 spans 14 residues. CDR3 sequence (DNA): TGCGCCAGCAGCCAAGATCAAACAGGCTACGAGCAGTACTTC. Its protein product is CASSQDQTGYEQYF.

V and J are TRBV5-4 and TRBJ1-1; D unclear. In germline, CDR1 is SGHNT, CDR2 YYREEE (reference sequence). This CDR3 contains 16 residues. Trimming removed 1 base from V and 0 bases from J, with 13 bases in between. The CDR3 DNA sequence: TGTGCCAGCAGCTTGTACTCCCCTGTCATGAACACTGAAGCTTTCTTT. Its protein product is CASSLYSPVMNTEAFF.

The chain carries TRBV28 and TRBJ1-1; no clear D. The CDR3 sequence is 14 residues long. Germline V gene sequence: CDR1 MDHEN, CDR2 SYDVKM. Trimming cost V 7 bases and J 3 bases, with 15 bases left between them. Here the CDR3 reads CASTLVRYDTEAFF. The DNA for the CDR3 is TGTGCCAGCACCCTCGTCAGGTATGACACTGAAGCTTTCTTT.

The V gene is TRBV7-9, the J gene TRBJ1-2, with D possibly matching TRBD1 (6 bases). V lost 1 base to trimming and J lost 5 bases, with 14 bases between them. CDR3 length equals 15 residues. Germline-derived CDR1 and CDR2 are SEHNR and FQNEAQ (reference sequence). CDR3 nucleotides: TGTGCCAGCAGCTTAGAAGGGGGAATGCGGTATGGCTACACCTTC. Translation: CASSLEGGMRYGYTF.

The CDR3 DNA reads TGTGCCAGCAGTGAGGGAGACAGGGGGCAGAACACTGAAGCTTTCTTT. This translates into CASSEGDRGQNTEAFF. The V and J genes are TRBV28 and TRBJ1-1; the match to TRBD1 covers 10 bases. J was trimmed by 1 base and V by 5 bases; bases with no gene match: 7. CDR3 length: 16 amino acids. Germline V gene sequence: CDR1 MDHEN, CDR2 SYDVKM.

The chain links TRBV5-1 to TRBJ2-3; 14 nucleotides align to TRBD2. J was trimmed by 0 bases and V by 6 bases; bases with no gene match: 9. CDR1 is SGHRS, CDR2 YFSETQ, per germline. The CDR3 spans 18 residues. DNA of the CDR3: TGCGCCAGCACCCCTAGGACTAGCGGGGGGATTAGCACAGATACGCAGTATTTT. Translated, it gives CASTPRTSGGISTDTQYF.

The chain joins TRBV5-4 to TRBJ1-1; D remains unclear. In germline, CDR1 is SGHNT, CDR2 YYREEE (reference sequence). Trimming cost V 4 bases and J 1 base, with 5 bases left between them. This CDR3 has 12 residues. The CDR3 here is CASSPGNTEAFF. In DNA, the CDR3 is TGTGCCAGCAGCCCGGGGAACACTGAAGCTTTCTTT. Variable domain in full (rest from reference TRBV5-4 and TRBJ1-1): ETGVTQSPTHLIKTRGQQVTLRCSSQSGHNTVSWYQQALGQGPQFIFQYYREEENGRGNFPPRFSGLQFPNYSSELNVNALELDDSALYLCASSPGNTEAFFGQGTRLTVV.

The chain couples TRBV29-1 to TRBJ2-3, with 9 bases that match TRBD1. The junction had 6 bases not matched to a gene; V was cut back by 6 bases and J by 2 bases. CDR1 is SQVTM and CDR2 is ANQGSEA in the germline V gene. The CDR3 is made up of 14 amino acids. This CDR3 is CSVVDRGHTDTQYF. The CDR3 DNA reads as TGCAGCGTAGTGGACAGGGGACACACAGATACGCAGTATTTT.

V and J are TRBV7-5 and TRBJ1-3. TRBV7-5 is deemed a pseudogene. The CDR3 spans 16 residues. The CDR3 bases are TGTGTCAGAAGCTTTTACGGGTTAGAGTCTGGAAACACCATATATTTT. It is translated as CVRSFYGLESGNTIYF.

The chain carries TRBV29-1 and TRBJ1-2; 8 positions match TRBD1. The length of the CDR3 is 15 residues. The germline CDR1 and CDR2 sequences are SQVTM and ANQGSEA. V gave up 3 bases and J gave up 1 base; unmatched junction bases: 7. CDR3 nucleotide sequence: TGCAGCGTTGAGAATCGACAGGGGTATAACTATGGCTACACCTTC. The encoded protein is CSVENRQGYNYGYTF.

The V call is TRBV19, the J call TRBJ1-6, with a possible D match to TRBD1 (6 bases). Trimming shortened V by 5 bases and J by 0 bases, and 14 bases separated the two germline ends. From germline, CDR1 is LNHDA and CDR2 SQIVND (reference sequence). This CDR3 region has 17 residues. The CDR3: CASSLRQDRSYNSPLHF. The CDR3 DNA reads TGTGCCAGTAGTCTTCGACAGGATCGCTCCTATAATTCACCCCTCCACTTT.

This clone was found a few times. The chain has TRBV9 and TRBJ1-1; 8 bases map to TRBD1. Trimming took 3 bases from V and 10 from J; bases not matched to a gene: 14. CDR1 and CDR2 from the germline V gene are SGDLS and YYNGEE. The CDR3 is 15 residues long. Written as DNA, the CDR3 is TGTGCCAGCAGCGCCCGACAGGGGCGGAGGAACCCAGCTTTCTTT. Translation: CASSARQGRRNPAFF. Combining the CDR3 with reference TRBV9 and TRBJ1-1 gives the whole variable domain DSGVTQTPKHLITATGQRVTLRCSPRSGDLSVYWYQQSLDQGLQFLIQYYNGEERAKGNILERFSAQQFPDLHSELNLSSLELGDSALYFCASSARQGRRNPAFFGQGTRLTVV.